Shown below are 31 T cell receptor beta chains from a single sample sequenced in a study of cytomegalovirus exposure and HLA in healthy donors. The primer mix had 60 Vbeta and 13 Jbeta primers. Sequencing used immunoSEQ multiplex PCR; TCRdb keeps in-frame clones, though not all of them. The sample consists of about 64,000 clones, around 82% of them appearing once. What was sequenced was PBMCs. The receptors derive from a man between 18 and 29 years old in good health and CMV-seropositive.

The V and J genes are TRBV6-6 and TRBJ1-1, with D uncertain. Between the trimmed V and J ends, which lost 11 bases and 5 bases, there was a span of 12 bases. Germline assignment: CDR1 MNHNY and CDR2 SVGAGI (reference sequence). This CDR3 is 11 amino acids long. CDR3 in amino acids: CAARGGTEAFF. Written as DNA, the CDR3 is TGTGCCGCACGGGGAGGTACTGAAGCTTTCTTT.

The chain couples TRBV5-6 to TRBJ2-7; a possible D gene is TRBD2 (5 bases). Germline loops: CDR1 SGHDT, CDR2 YYEEEE. This CDR3 spans 14 amino acids. V lost 3 bases to trimming and J lost 3 bases, with 13 bases between them. The CDR3 protein is CASSYGSRNYEQYF. The CDR3 nucleotides read TGTGCCAGCAGCTATGGGAGCAGAAACTACGAGCAGTACTTC.

This clone was seen more than once but under ten times. This chain links TRBV5-1 with TRBJ2-7; TRBD1 is a possible D gene (5 bases). CDR3 length: 15 residues. Trimming left V 4 bases short and J 0 bases short, with 14 bases between. Germline V gene sequence: CDR1 SGHRS, CDR2 YFSETQ. The CDR3 bases are TGCGCCAGCAGCGTCGACAGTGGATTCTCCTACGAGCAGTACTTC. Its translation is CASSVDSGFSYEQYF.

The CDR3 protein is CASSAGLAGPRAEQYF. For the CDR3, the DNA is TGTGCCAGCAGTGCGGGACTAGCGGGGCCCCGCGCGGAGCAGTACTTC. The rearrangement links TRBV6-1 to TRBJ2-7, with TRBD2 matching over 13 bases. V shed 4 bases and J 7 bases; nucleotides not matched to a gene: 10. This CDR3 comprises 16 residues. Per the germline V gene, CDR1 is MNHNS and CDR2 is SASEGT.

This clone turned up a few times. The chain couples TRBV19 to TRBJ1-5, with D uncertain. This CDR3 spans 13 amino acids. In germline, CDR1 is LNHDA, CDR2 SQIVND (reference sequence). The germline V and J ends were trimmed by 0 bases and 7 bases, with 7 bases remaining between them. CDR3 in amino acids: CASSIEQTQPQHF. The DNA of the CDR3 is TGTGCCAGTAGTATAGAACAGACACAGCCCCAGCATTTT.

This clone was found once. The gene calls are TRBV15 and TRBJ2-7, with 7 nucleotides matching TRBD2. The CDR3 totals 15 residues. Germline CDR1 and CDR2: LNHNV and YYDKDF (reference sequence). After removal of 6 bases from V and 2 bases from J, the junction contained 10 bases not matched to a gene. The CDR3 bases are TGTGCCACCAGGAATAGGCTAGCGGAGCCCTACGAGCAGTACTTC. Amino acid sequence: CATRNRLAEPYEQYF.

The chain combines TRBV29-1 with TRBJ1-5; a weak D match, TRBD1 (6 bases). Per germline, CDR1 SQVTM and CDR2 ANQGSEA. The CDR3 loop spans 15 amino acids. V lost 4 bases to trimming and J lost 5 bases, with 18 bases between them. The CDR3 protein is CSVVLTGLGDQPQHF. In DNA form, the CDR3 reads TGCAGCGTTGTCCTTACAGGGTTGGGTGATCAGCCCCAGCATTTT.

This clone was counted only a few times. This chain joins TRBV29-1 and TRBJ1-2; D possibly corresponds to TRBD1 (6 bases). Germline V gene data show CDR1 as SQVTM and CDR2 as ANQGSEA. The CDR3 covers 13 residues. The DNA of the CDR3 is TGCACCTACCTCGGGGGGGCAGGGAGTGTCTACACCTTC. Its protein is CTYLGGAGSVYTF.

This chain connects TRBV6-5 to TRBJ2-3; D unclear. Trimming cost V 4 bases and J 6 bases, with 11 bases left between them. Germline loops: CDR1 MNHEY, CDR2 SVGAGI. The CDR3 totals 13 residues. The CDR3 nucleotides are TGTGCCAGCAGTTCCGCCTATGTGGATACGCAGTATTTT. This encodes CASSSAYVDTQYF.

This chain links TRBV7-9 with TRBJ1-4; maybe TRBD1 (6 bases). CDR3 length: 13 residues. Trimming cost V 2 bases and J 6 bases, with 7 bases left between them. Germline CDR1 SEHNR, CDR2 FQNEAQ (reference sequence). CDR3 in amino acids: CASSLSGDEKLFF. The CDR3 DNA reads TGTGCCAGCAGCTTATCAGGGGATGAAAAACTGTTTTTT.

This chain uses TRBV12-5 with TRBJ1-1; D unresolved. With 1 base removed from V and 0 bases from J, the gap between germline ends came to 6 bases. The CDR3 consists of 14 residues. CDR1 and CDR2 from the germline V gene are LGHNT and FRNRAP. The CDR3, as DNA: TGTGCTAGTGGTTTGGACAGCCTGAACACTGAAGCTTTCTTT. Translation: CASGLDSLNTEAFF. Filled out from reference TRBV12-5 and TRBJ1-1, the complete variable domain reads DARVTQTPRHKVTEMGQEVTMRCQPILGHNTVFWYRQTMMQGLELLAYFRNRAPLDDSGMPKDRFSAEMPDATLATLKIQPSEPRDSAVYFCASGLDSLNTEAFFGQGTRLTVV.

V is TRBV29-1 and J is TRBJ2-1; a weak D match, TRBD1 (7 bases). V dropped 7 bases and J dropped 6 bases, with 13 bases sitting between them. CDR3 length: 12 amino acids. Per germline, CDR1 SQVTM and CDR2 ANQGSEA. The CDR3 sequence: CSGRRGVNEQFF. CDR3 sequence (DNA): TGCAGCGGTCGCAGGGGGGTCAATGAGCAGTTCTTC.

This chain links TRBV5-1 with TRBJ2-2; D remains ambiguous. CDR3 size: 13 residues. The germline V and J ends were trimmed by 4 bases and 6 bases, with 10 bases remaining between them. Germline loops: CDR1 SGHRS, CDR2 YFSETQ. This CDR3 reads CASSQSGAGELFF. The CDR3 DNA sequence: TGCGCCAGCAGCCAGTCAGGTGCCGGGGAGCTGTTTTTT. Complete variable domain (other parts from reference TRBV5-1 and TRBJ2-2): KAGVTQTPRYLIKTRGQQVTLSCSPISGHRSVSWYQQTPGQGLQFLFEYFSETQRNKGNFPGRFSGRQFSNSRSEMNVSTLELGDSALYLCASSQSGAGELFFGEGSRLTVL.

To note about this clone: Other DNA variants within this sample encode the same CDR3. The chain combines TRBV30 with TRBJ1-1; D unresolved. The germline V and J ends were trimmed by 0 bases and 1 base, with 6 bases remaining between them. Germline CDR1 is GTSNPN and CDR2 is SVGIG (reference sequence). There are 13 residues in the CDR3. DNA for the CDR3: TGTGCCTGGAGTGTACAGCAGAACACTGAAGCTTTCTTT. Residues: CAWSVQQNTEAFF.

The chain combines TRBV6-1 with TRBJ1-5; 7 bases map to TRBD1. The CDR3 loop spans 15 amino acids. The germline V gene has CDR1 MNHNS and CDR2 SASEGT. V gave up 0 bases and J gave up 5 bases; unmatched junction bases: 4. The CDR3 protein is CASSEAGTDYQPQHF. In DNA form, the CDR3 reads TGTGCCAGCAGTGAAGCAGGGACAGATTATCAGCCCCAGCATTTT.

In its sample, this clone was seen a few times. The chain is built from TRBV7-8 and TRBJ1-4; TRBD1 might be the D (5 bases). Trimming removed 2 bases at V and 8 bases at J, with 12 bases between. Looked up from germline, CDR1 is SGHVS and CDR2 is FQNEAQ. This CDR3 is built from 14 residues. CDR3 region: CASSLLGVKEKLFF. The CDR3 nucleotides are TGTGCCAGCAGCTTATTAGGGGTGAAAGAAAAACTGTTTTTT.

This chain uses TRBV14 with TRBJ1-5, with a possible D match to TRBD1 (6 bases). Trimming left V 4 bases short and J 4 bases short, with 8 bases between. This CDR3 is built from 13 residues. In germline, CDR1 is SGHDN, CDR2 FVKESK. CDR3 DNA: TGTGCCAGCAGCCCCGGACAGAATCAGCCCCAGCATTTT. Translating it yields CASSPGQNQPQHF.

The CDR3, as DNA: TGTGCCGCGTTGGCGGGCAGCGGGGGAGGGCAGCCCCAGCATTTT. Its protein is CAALAGSGGGQPQHF. The rearrangement links TRBV6-1 to TRBJ1-5; the D gene is possibly TRBD1 (5 bases). V lost 11 bases and J 7 bases, leaving 24 bases between the germline ends. The CDR3 covers 15 residues. CDR1 and CDR2 from the germline V gene are MNHNS and SASEGT.

The chain uses TRBV29-1 and TRBJ2-7; D not resolved. The CDR3 extends over 12 amino acids. Germline V gene sequence: CDR1 SQVTM, CDR2 ANQGSEA. Trimming removed 6 bases from V and 3 bases from J, with 12 bases in between. The CDR3: CSVTTAFYEQYF. The CDR3 region has the DNA TGCAGCGTCACAACAGCTTTCTACGAGCAGTACTTC.

The J gene is TRBJ2-7, the V gene TRBV6-4; D unclear. Per the germline V gene, CDR1 is MRHNA and CDR2 is SNTAGT. V shed 1 base and J shed 6 bases, with 4 bases lying between them. CDR3 length: 11 amino acids. CDR3: CASSDFLEQYF. CDR3 in DNA: TGTGCCAGCAGTGACTTTCTCGAGCAGTACTTC.

This clone was counted once. The V gene is TRBV25-1, the J gene TRBJ1-2; no definite D call. The CDR3 sequence is 11 residues long. Trimming pared 1 base from V and 8 bases from J, leaving 5 bases between. CDR1 MGHDK and CDR2 SYGVNS come from the germline V gene. The CDR3 is CASSESQGYTF. CDR3 bases: TGTGCCAGCAGTGAATCGCAGGGCTACACCTTC.

J is TRBJ2-5 and V is TRBV30, with D possibly matching TRBD2 (5 bases). Trimming took 1 base from V and 5 from J, leaving 14 bases between them. Germline values: CDR1 GTSNPN, CDR2 SVGIG (reference sequence). This CDR3 contains 14 residues. CDR3 nucleotide sequence: TGTGCCTGGAGTGCGGGAATCGGCCGGGAGACCCAGTACTTC. It translates to CAWSAGIGRETQYF.

The rearrangement links TRBV10-3 to TRBJ2-3, with 16 bases lining up with TRBD2. In germline, CDR1 is ENHRY, CDR2 SYGVKD. V dropped 10 bases and J dropped 5; count of bases not matched to a gene: 9. There are 16 residues in the CDR3. The CDR3 DNA reads as TGTGCCACCCAAGGGACTAGCGGGAGGGCCGGAGATACGCAGTATTTT. The encoded protein is CATQGTSGRAGDTQYF.

This chain links TRBV7-9 with TRBJ1-1; D not certain. The germline gives CDR1 SEHNR, CDR2 FQNEAQ (reference sequence). V was trimmed by 4 bases and J by 1 base, leaving 10 bases between them. This CDR3 has 14 amino acids. The CDR3 spells CASSSTEGNTEAFF. The CDR3 DNA reads as TGTGCCAGCAGCTCCACGGAGGGGAACACTGAAGCTTTCTTT.

There are a few counts of this clone. The gene calls are TRBV5-4 and TRBJ1-1; D not certain. V lost 5 bases to trimming and J lost 1 base, with 15 bases between them. The CDR3 covers 15 residues. Germline CDR1 and CDR2: SGHNT and YYREEE (reference sequence). For the CDR3, the DNA is TGTGCCAGCAGGTCACCCCCCCCGGGGAACACTGAAGCTTTCTTT. Translating it yields CASRSPPPGNTEAFF.

The chain combines TRBV7-6 with TRBJ2-5; D may be TRBD1 (7 bases). V was trimmed by 5 bases and J by 7 bases, leaving 23 bases between them. This CDR3 spans 16 amino acids. Germline CDR1 reads SGHVS; CDR2 reads FNYEAQ. For the CDR3, the DNA is TGTGCCAGCAGCCTCAGCGGCGCAGGGGGGATCGGGACCCAGTACTTC. It encodes CASSLSGAGGIGTQYF.

This clone has just one count. This rearrangement joins TRBV7-7 to TRBJ2-2, with a tentative D call TRBD2 (5 bases). This CDR3 is 15 amino acids long. The ends were cut back, 0 bases at V and 0 bases at J, with 5 bases in the middle. Germline values: CDR1 SSHAT, CDR2 FNYEAQ (reference sequence). The CDR3 region is CASSLAGANTGELFF. In DNA, the CDR3 is TGTGCCAGCAGCTTAGCCGGGGCGAACACCGGGGAGCTGTTTTTT.

V and J are TRBV29-1 and TRBJ1-2, with TRBD1 matching 8 bases. Germline CDR1 is SQVTM and CDR2 is ANQGSEA. The CDR3 totals 13 residues. V dropped 2 bases and J dropped 3; count of bases not matched to a gene: 2. DNA of the CDR3: TGCAGCGTTGAACAGGGGGCGGACTATGGCTACACCTTC. It specifies CSVEQGADYGYTF. Full variable domain (missing parts from reference TRBV29-1 and TRBJ1-2): SAVISQKPSRDICQRGTSLTIQCQVDSQVTMMFWYRQQPGQSLTLIATANQGSEATYESGFVIDKFPISRPNLTFSTLTVSNMSPEDSSIYLCSVEQGADYGYTFGSGTRLTVV.

The chain couples TRBV9 to TRBJ1-1, with D unresolved. V gave up 4 bases and J gave up 1 base, with 11 bases separating them. The germline CDR1 and CDR2 sequences are SGDLS and YYNGEE. The CDR3 runs 14 residues. CDR3 in amino acids: CASSPHSGNTEAFF. The CDR3 nucleotides read TGTGCCAGCAGCCCCCATTCGGGGAACACTGAAGCTTTCTTT.

This clone was observed a few times. The genes are TRBV30 and TRBJ2-5, with no clear D. V was clipped by 0 bases and J by 3 bases, with 8 bases between them. Germline V gene sequence: CDR1 GTSNPN, CDR2 SVGIG (reference sequence). This CDR3 spans 13 amino acids. This CDR3 is CAWSVWPEETQYF. In DNA form, the CDR3 reads TGTGCCTGGAGTGTCTGGCCAGAAGAGACCCAGTACTTC.

The chain employs TRBV6-5 and TRBJ2-2, with unresolved D. This CDR3 spans 13 amino acids. The germline CDR1 and CDR2 sequences are MNHEY and SVGAGI. The V end lost 6 bases, the J end lost 4 bases, and 9 bases lay between the germline ends. CDR3 region: CASRSPGTGELFF. CDR3 nucleotides: TGTGCCAGCAGAAGCCCGGGCACCGGGGAGCTGTTTTTT.